This T cell receptor (beta chain) comes out of a study of spatial heterogeneity in lung cancer. Time point specified: sample taken at primary tumor resection. TCRdb re-derived calls from the 5' RACE reads in MiXCR, one entry per CDR3 protein. The data hold around 5,000 distinct CDR3 sequences, with just under 3% observed a single time. The germline V gene encodes CDR1 DFQATT and CDR2 SNEGSKA (reference sequence). CDR3 length: 15 amino acids. The ends were cut back, 7 bases at V and 2 bases at J, with 20 bases in the middle. This clonotype rates as medium-sized. This sequence originates from a male donor with early-stage non-small cell lung cancer. The input for sequencing was normal lung tissue next to the tumor, taken at surgery. The J gene is TRBJ2-5, the V gene TRBV20-1; unclear D gene. The CDR3 nucleotides are TGCAGTGTCTCTTTCTTTCTCGCGGATCAAGAGACCCAGTACTTC. Amino acid sequence: CSVSFFLADQETQYF.